Presented here are 5 T cell receptor beta chains from one specimen sequenced in a study of early T cells in non-severe SARS-CoV-2 infection. TCRdb called the 5' RACE reads again in MiXCR, with one record for every CDR3 protein. Among tens of thousands of distinct CDR3 sequences listed, less than 15% were seen once. The sequenced sample was whole blood. These receptor sequences come from an adult who was a healthcare worker with PCR-confirmed SARS-CoV-2 infection or an uninfected control (not recorded which).

There are many counts of this clonotype. The chain recombines TRBV27 with TRBJ1-2, with D maybe TRBD1 (5 bases). With 5 bases removed from V and 0 bases from J, the gap between germline ends came to 13 bases. The CDR3 loop spans 15 amino acids. The germline V gene encodes CDR1 MNHEY and CDR2 SMNVEV (reference sequence). CDR3 bases: TGTGCCAGCAGTCTTTCCCGACAGTCTAACTATGGCTACACCTTC. Amino acid sequence: CASSLSRQSNYGYTF.

As regards this clonotype: Just one base apart from a much larger clone, this may be a read error. This CDR3 reads CVSSLESRPTEAFF. DNA for the CDR3: TGCGTCAGCAGCTTAGAATCCCGGCCCACTGAAGCTTTCTTT. The rearrangement links TRBV5-1 to TRBJ1-1; D not certain. This CDR3 comprises 14 residues. Germline CDR1 is SGHRS and CDR2 is YFSETQ.

The CDR3 reads CATFETGGKYEQYF. CDR3 coding DNA: TGTGCCACCTTCGAGACGGGGGGCAAGTACGAGCAGTACTTC. The chain links TRBV24-1 to TRBJ2-7; perhaps TRBD2 as D (7 bases). CDR3 length: 14 residues. Trimming removed 9 bases at V and 4 bases at J, with 18 bases between. Germline lookup yields CDR1 KGHDR and CDR2 SFDVKD.

V usage is TRBV7-8 and J usage is TRBJ2-3; no firm D call. V lost 2 bases and J lost 5, with 5 bases in between. CDR1 is SGHVS, CDR2 FQNEAQ, per germline. The CDR3 is made up of 12 amino acids. CDR3 nucleotide sequence: TGTGCCAGCAGCTTACAGAAAGATACGCAGTATTTT. Amino acids: CASSLQKDTQYF.

This chain joins TRBV7-6 and TRBJ2-2, with a tentative D call TRBD1 (6 bases). Germline V gives CDR1 SGHVS, CDR2 FNYEAQ. V was trimmed by 0 bases and J by 1 base, leaving 15 bases between them. This CDR3 has 18 residues. DNA of the CDR3: TGTGCCAGCAGCTTAGCTCTGATTCAACAGGGGAACACCGGGGAGCTGTTTTTT. Translating it yields CASSLALIQQGNTGELFF.